This TCR beta chain was documented in a study of blood T cell repertoires in COVID-19. At the level of the study: There were acute and convalescent COVID-19 samples, and they came from the United States, Italy and Spain.

Per the authors' pipeline: It was from reference gene primer amplification that nucleated cell counts were estimated. TCRdb's copy holds only in-frame clones and misses some; the assay was immunoSEQ multiplex PCR. V and J calls and clone size follow that table, whereas D and trimming were derived from the DNA. The sample shows 60,000 or so clones, about 87% of them seen only once. Trimming took off 2 bases at V and 4 bases at J, with 9 bases between the two ends. Germline V gene sequence: CDR1 MDHEN, CDR2 SYDVKM. CDR3 length: 13 amino acids. The sequencing sample was made of peripheral blood. This chain links TRBV28 with TRBJ2-7; D gene uncertain. This TCR was sampled from a man between 60 and 70 years old with active or convalescent COVID-19. The CDR3 DNA reads TGTGCCAGCAGTTTAACAGCCAGGTACGAGCAGTACTTC. Translating it yields CASSLTARYEQYF.